This TCR beta chain was sequenced in a study of T-cell memory formation after mild COVID-19. Study-level background: Across donors, TCR clusters were largely donor specific. Study-level points and caveats: In pre-infection memory, a portion of responding clones appeared, which suggested that cross-reactive memory joined. The main location of contracting CD4+ clones was CM and EM, and that of contracting CD8+ clones was EMRA.

With constant-segment primers, 5'RACE yielded cDNA libraries of TCR alpha and TCR beta that carried sample barcodes and UMIs. TCRdb itself ran the 5' RACE reads through MiXCR, one entry per CDR3 protein. The sample lists tens of thousands of distinct CDR3 sequences, about 10% occurring once. Concerning this clonotype: No antigen is known for it.

The CDR3 extends over 14 amino acids. Trimming pared 1 base from V and 2 bases from J, leaving 10 bases between. Germline V gene lookup returns CDR1 DFQATT and CDR2 SNEGSKA (reference sequence). Sequenced sample: PBMCs or a T cell subset sorted from them (not recorded which). This clonotype was obtained from a man aged 18 to 35 who had mild COVID-19 (a few samples of this study predate the infection). Cell type and time point are not known. The gene calls are TRBV20-1 and TRBJ2-3; perhaps D is TRBD1 or TRBD2 (5 bases each). In nucleotides, the CDR3 is TGCAGTGCTAGAGGGGGGTCGATCACAGATACGCAGTATTTT. Its translation is CSARGGSITDTQYF.